The entry below describes one T cell receptor beta chain. Its specificity is not known. These data are taken from a study of OX40 agonist ivuxolimab in advanced cancers. Study summary: Dose-escalation patients were diagnosed with hepatocellular carcinoma, melanoma, renal cell cancer or head and neck cancer.

Whole-study results and caveats: At doses 0.1 to 3.0 mg/kg, CD4+ and CD8+ clones expanded. Antigen targets of the expanded peripheral T cells went undetermined. On average, a greater number of expanded clones characterised CD8+ T cells relative to CD4+.

TCRdb's copy holds only in-frame clones and misses some; the assay was immunoSEQ multiplex PCR. The table has about 36,000 clones, just under 80% seen once. The origin of this receptor is an adult with an advanced solid tumor such as melanoma, head and neck, liver or kidney cancer. The sample in question was CD4+ or CD8+ T cells sorted from blood, obtained in a trial of the OX40 agonist ivuxolimab.

The CDR3 sequence is CASSVYKMRTSGKYTDTQYF. The CDR3 bases are TGTGCCAGCAGCGTCTATAAGATGCGGACTAGCGGGAAGTACACAGATACGCAGTATTTT. The gene calls are TRBV9 and TRBJ2-3; 12 bases fit TRBD2. The CDR3 consists of 20 residues. V trimming: 2 bases; J trimming: 2 bases; junction bases outside the gene matches: 15. Germline assignment: CDR1 SGDLS and CDR2 YYNGEE.